A selection of T cell receptor beta chains follows, all from one sample in a study of OX40 agonist ivuxolimab in advanced cancers. Sequenced by immunoSEQ multiplex PCR; TCRdb stores in-frame clones only, minus some. Among 68,000 or so clones listed, roughly 80% were seen once. Material: CD4+ or CD8+ T cells sorted from blood, obtained in a trial of the OX40 agonist ivuxolimab. These receptor sequences come from an adult with an advanced solid tumor such as melanoma, head and neck, liver or kidney cancer. Each CDR3 is given with its conserved first and last residue. Each record gives: V gene, D gene, clone size, J gene, CDR3 protein, CDR3 DNA. D genes are given only for firm matches. A row's size may be missing; if present it is once, few, many or a size class.

v_call: TRBV27; d_call: TRBD2; clone_size: NA; j_call: TRBJ2-7; cdr3_aa: CASSPGPGLADIEQYF; cdr3_nt: TGTGCCAGCAGTCCGGGCCCGGGACTAGCGGATATCGAGCAGTACTTC
v_call: TRBV7-3; d_call: NA; clone_size: many; j_call: TRBJ2-1; cdr3_aa: CASSRSTQRSYNEQFF; cdr3_nt: TGTGCCAGCAGCCGAAGTACCCAGCGCTCCTACAATGAGCAGTTCTTC
v_call: TRBV19; d_call: NA; clone_size: NA; j_call: TRBJ2-3; cdr3_aa: CASTPTGGTDTQYF; cdr3_nt: TGTGCCAGTACCCCGACCGGAGGCACAGATACGCAGTATTTT
v_call: TRBV28; d_call: NA; clone_size: NA; j_call: TRBJ1-5; cdr3_aa: CASSLFRSRISNQPQHF; cdr3_nt: TGTGCCAGCAGTTTATTTAGGTCCCGGATTAGCAATCAGCCCCAGCATTTT
v_call: TRBV18; d_call: NA; clone_size: many; j_call: TRBJ1-2; cdr3_aa: CASSPRGSGYGYTF; cdr3_nt: TGTGCCAGCTCACCAAGGGGGTCGGGCTATGGCTACACCTTC
v_call: TRBV19; d_call: TRBD1; clone_size: few; j_call: TRBJ1-2; cdr3_aa: CASSPGQGYYGYTF; cdr3_nt: TGTGCCAGTAGCCCCGGACAGGGATACTATGGCTACACCTTC
v_call: TRBV4-1; d_call: TRBD1; clone_size: NA; j_call: TRBJ1-4; cdr3_aa: CASSRTTRQGANEKLFF; cdr3_nt: TGCGCCAGCAGCCGCACTACACGACAGGGCGCTAATGAAAAACTGTTTTTT
v_call: TRBV4-1; d_call: NA; clone_size: NA; j_call: TRBJ1-2; cdr3_aa: CASSQDNGYGYTF; cdr3_nt: TGCGCCAGCAGCCAAGATAACGGATATGGCTACACCTTC
v_call: TRBV19; d_call: NA; clone_size: once; j_call: TRBJ1-2; cdr3_aa: CASKTNNYGYTF; cdr3_nt: TGTGCCAGTAAGACAAACAACTATGGCTACACCTTC
v_call: TRBV6-1; d_call: NA; clone_size: NA; j_call: TRBJ1-5; cdr3_aa: CASSVYGGDQPQHF; cdr3_nt: TGTGCCAGCAGTGTATACGGGGGGGATCAGCCCCAGCATTTT
v_call: TRBV6-4; d_call: NA; clone_size: NA; j_call: TRBJ1-1; cdr3_aa: CASSHRAGNTEAFF; cdr3_nt: TGTGCCAGCAGTCACAGGGCGGGGAACACTGAAGCTTTCTTT
v_call: TRBV6-5; d_call: NA; clone_size: NA; j_call: TRBJ2-6; cdr3_aa: CASSPLGSGANVLTF; cdr3_nt: TGTGCCAGCAGCCCCTTAGGTTCTGGGGCCAACGTCCTGACTTTC
v_call: TRBV7-3; d_call: TRBD2; clone_size: NA; j_call: TRBJ2-7; cdr3_aa: CASSPQGLAGKQYF; cdr3_nt: TGTGCCAGCAGCCCCCAGGGACTAGCGGGCAAGCAGTACTTC
v_call: TRBV5-1; d_call: NA; clone_size: NA; j_call: TRBJ2-3; cdr3_aa: CASSSGPRVGTDTQYF; cdr3_nt: TGCGCCAGCAGCTCGGGTCCCCGGGTCGGCACAGATACGCAGTATTTT
v_call: TRBV4-3; d_call: NA; clone_size: NA; j_call: TRBJ1-1; cdr3_aa: CASSQESPGRTEAFF; cdr3_nt: TGCGCCAGCAGCCAAGAGAGCCCAGGTCGTACTGAAGCTTTCTTT
v_call: TRBV4-1; d_call: TRBD1; clone_size: NA; j_call: TRBJ1-2; cdr3_aa: CASSQGLAGGRYGYTF; cdr3_nt: TGCGCCAGCAGCCAAGGGCTCGCAGGGGGCAGGTATGGCTACACCTTC
v_call: TRBV7-9; d_call: NA; clone_size: NA; j_call: TRBJ2-7; cdr3_aa: CASSLGTAYEQYF; cdr3_nt: TGTGCCAGCAGCTTAGGGACAGCATACGAGCAGTACTTC
v_call: TRBV18; d_call: TRBD1; clone_size: NA; j_call: TRBJ1-2; cdr3_aa: CASSPPSGTGGSINYGYTF; cdr3_nt: TGTGCCAGCTCACCACCGTCCGGGACAGGGGGATCAATCAACTATGGCTACACCTTC
v_call: TRBV15; d_call: NA; clone_size: NA; j_call: TRBJ1-4; cdr3_aa: CATSRDPAGEGEKLFF; cdr3_nt: TGTGCCACCAGCAGAGATCCGGCAGGGGAGGGTGAAAAACTGTTTTTT
v_call: TRBV5-6; d_call: NA; clone_size: few; j_call: TRBJ1-1; cdr3_aa: CASSLKGVGEAFF; cdr3_nt: TGTGCCAGCAGCTTGAAAGGAGTCGGTGAAGCTTTCTTT
v_call: TRBV30; d_call: TRBD1; clone_size: NA; j_call: TRBJ2-5; cdr3_aa: CAWKGARETQYF; cdr3_nt: TGTGCCTGGAAGGGGGCTAGAGAGACCCAGTACTTC
v_call: TRBV5-8; d_call: NA; clone_size: NA; j_call: TRBJ2-3; cdr3_aa: CASSRRTATDTQYF; cdr3_nt: TGTGCCAGCAGCCGTCGGACAGCCACAGATACGCAGTATTTT
v_call: TRBV18; d_call: NA; clone_size: NA; j_call: TRBJ2-2; cdr3_aa: CASSRGQMNTGELFF; cdr3_nt: TGTGCCAGCTCTCGCGGACAGATGAACACCGGGGAGCTGTTTTTT
v_call: TRBV7-8; d_call: NA; clone_size: NA; j_call: TRBJ1-4; cdr3_aa: CASSRLSTTNEKLFF; cdr3_nt: TGTGCCAGCAGCAGACTCAGTACAACTAATGAAAAACTGTTTTTT
v_call: TRBV6-6; d_call: NA; clone_size: NA; j_call: TRBJ1-6; cdr3_aa: CASRQGRYNSPLHF; cdr3_nt: TGTGCCAGCAGACAAGGACGTTATAATTCACCCCTCCACTTT
v_call: TRBV19; d_call: NA; clone_size: NA; j_call: TRBJ1-1; cdr3_aa: CASKEQGPTEAFF; cdr3_nt: TGTGCCAGTAAGGAGCAGGGTCCAACTGAAGCTTTCTTT
v_call: TRBV28; d_call: NA; clone_size: NA; j_call: TRBJ1-5; cdr3_aa: CASTLGRGPQHF; cdr3_nt: TGTGCCAGCACCTTAGGGCGGGGTCCCCAGCATTTT
v_call: TRBV7-8; d_call: NA; clone_size: NA; j_call: TRBJ1-1; cdr3_aa: CASSPNLQYETFF; cdr3_nt: TGTGCCAGCAGCCCCAATTTGCAGTATGAAACTTTCTTT
v_call: TRBV5-4; d_call: TRBD2; clone_size: medium-sized; j_call: TRBJ2-1; cdr3_aa: CAAGLAEPLFYNEQFF; cdr3_nt: TGTGCCGCAGGACTAGCGGAACCCCTCTTCTACAATGAGCAGTTCTTC
v_call: TRBV19; d_call: TRBD1; clone_size: NA; j_call: TRBJ2-5; cdr3_aa: CASSEDRGGQETQYF; cdr3_nt: TGTGCCAGTAGCGAGGACAGGGGAGGGCAAGAGACCCAGTACTTC
v_call: TRBV2; d_call: NA; clone_size: NA; j_call: TRBJ2-3; cdr3_aa: CASSAGRISTDTQYF; cdr3_nt: TGTGCCAGCAGTGCTGGTCGGATTAGCACAGATACGCAGTATTTT